A single sample is the source of the 16 T cell receptor beta chains below, sequenced in a study of identical twins (dated by TCRdb to about 2016). Preparation of the library involved 5' RACE. Sequencing relied on an Illumina HiSeq 2000. The public reads were reanalyzed by TCRdb: fastp trimming at Q25, MiXCR alignment, in-frame beta chains only. Identical CDR3 proteins give one entry, which carries the most common genes and DNA. The sample profile shows 200,000 to 250,000 distinct CDR3 sequences; 6.5% to 8% of them were found once. Together, the top ten hold 14% to 15% of the sample. These same records also appear under a second study, on T cells expressing NK-cell markers.

What was sequenced was CD8+ T cells sorted from blood. The receptor set was obtained from a woman younger than 30 in good health.

This clonotype occurred many times. V is TRBV20-1 and J is TRBJ2-2; D remains ambiguous. Trimming took off 6 bases at V and 0 bases at J, with 2 bases between the two ends. The germline V gene has CDR1 DFQATT and CDR2 SNEGSKA (reference sequence). The CDR3 spans 11 residues. The CDR3: CSAPNTGELFF. CDR3 coding DNA: TGCAGTGCCCCGAACACCGGGGAGCTGTTTTTT.

There are a few counts of this clonotype. The chain couples TRBV20-1 to TRBJ2-6; TRBD1 matches 8 bases. V gave up 3 bases and J gave up 0 bases; unmatched junction bases: 4. Germline V lookup: CDR1 DFQATT, CDR2 SNEGSKA (reference sequence). The CDR3 loop spans 16 amino acids. The CDR3 here is CSASSGGSSGANVLTF. CDR3 DNA sequence: TGCAGTGCTAGTTCAGGGGGCTCCTCTGGGGCCAACGTCCTGACTTTC.

This clonotype was recorded many times. This chain joins TRBV2 and TRBJ2-7, with D unresolved. This CDR3 has 12 residues. Per germline, CDR1 SNHLY and CDR2 FYNNEI. Trimming took 3 bases from V and 4 from J, leaving 7 bases between them. CDR3: CASSDTVYEQYF. CDR3 sequence (DNA): TGTGCCAGCAGTGACACGGTATACGAGCAGTACTTC.

The chain recombines TRBV27 with TRBJ2-3; weak D call: TRBD2 (6 bases). The CDR3 spans 16 residues. The germline V gene has CDR1 MNHEY and CDR2 SMNVEV (reference sequence). V gave up 5 bases and J gave up 2 bases, with 17 bases separating them. This CDR3 is CASSIERAEYTDTQYF. CDR3 in DNA: TGTGCCAGCAGTATCGAGCGGGCGGAATACACAGATACGCAGTATTTT.

In this sample, this clonotype turned up a few times. The chain combines TRBV4-2 with TRBJ2-2; tentatively, D is TRBD2 (7 bases). V lost 3 bases, J lost 5 bases, and 10 bases lay in between. The CDR3 runs to 14 residues. CDR1 is LGHNA and CDR2 is YNFKEQ in the germline V gene. The CDR3 coding sequence is TGTGCCAGCAGCCACGGGGGGCTGACCGGGGAGCTGTTTTTT. Protein: CASSHGGLTGELFF.

DNA of the CDR3: TGTGCCAGCAGTTCCGGGACTAGCGGGGGGCCTTTGTACTTC. This translates into CASSSGTSGGPLYF. The rearrangement uses TRBV12-3 or TRBV12-4 and TRBJ2-4; TRBD2 matches 15 bases. This CDR3 is built from 14 residues. V lost 4 bases, J lost 15 bases, and 7 bases stayed unmatched.

This clonotype was counted at least ten times. This chain uses TRBV4-3 with TRBJ2-7; no firm D call. V lost 1 base, J lost 1 base, and 8 bases lay in between. The CDR3 runs 14 residues. The germline CDR1 and CDR2 sequences are LGHNA and YSLEER. This CDR3 is CASSQVVMSYEQYF. The CDR3 DNA follows: TGCGCCAGCAGCCAAGTCGTGATGTCCTACGAGCAGTACTTC.

The V gene is TRBV7-9, the J gene TRBJ1-1; D remains ambiguous. Germline lookup yields CDR1 SEHNR and CDR2 FQNEAQ (reference sequence). The CDR3 is 13 amino acids. With 5 bases removed from V and 5 bases from J, the gap between germline ends came to 12 bases. The CDR3 nucleotides are TGTGCCAGCAGCCTACCGGTCGGGACTGAAGCTTTCTTT. Protein sequence: CASSLPVGTEAFF. The full variable domain, with the rest looked up from reference TRBV7-9 and TRBJ1-1, is DTGVSQNPRHKITKRGQNVTFRCDPISEHNRLYWYRQTLGQGPEFLTYFQNEAQLEKSRLLSDRFSAERPKGSFSTLEIQRTEQGDSAMYLCASSLPVGTEAFFGQGTRLTVV.

The rearrangement links TRBV18 to TRBJ2-1; D gene ambiguous. CDR3 length: 14 residues. Germline values: CDR1 KGHSH, CDR2 LQKENI. Trimming stripped 0 bases from V and 5 bases from J, with 8 bases between. The CDR3 nucleotides read TGTGCCAGCTCACCACCAGGACGGAACAATGAGCAGTTCTTC. It is translated as CASSPPGRNNEQFF. The entire variable domain, with the rest obtained from reference TRBV18 and TRBJ2-1, is as follows: NAGVMQNPRHLVRRRGQEARLRCSPMKGHSHVYWYRQLPEEGLKFMVYLQKENIIDESGMPKERFSAEFPKEGPSILRIQQVVRGDSAAYFCASSPPGRNNEQFFGPGTRLTVL.

This rearrangement joins TRBV4-2 to TRBJ1-1, with 8 bases lining up with TRBD1. Germline values: CDR1 LGHNA, CDR2 YNFKEQ. This CDR3 is 15 amino acids long. With V trimmed by 4 bases and J by 6 bases, 10 bases remained unmatched. The CDR3 region is CASSLIQGGMAEAFF. The CDR3 DNA reads as TGTGCCAGCAGCCTAATACAGGGGGGGATGGCTGAAGCTTTCTTT.

A note on this clonotype: An end of the junction does not agree with germline; a read error may underlie this. The genes are TRBV5-5 and TRBJ1-1; D is unclear. Per germline, CDR1 SGHKS and CDR2 YYEKEE (reference sequence). The CDR3 runs to 8 residues. The CDR3 nucleotides are TGTGCCAGCGGGGTGATAAGTTTT. It yields the protein CASGVISF.

This clonotype was recorded at least ten times. The chain recombines TRBV7-9 with TRBJ2-3; TRBD2 matches at 9 bases. The germline gives CDR1 SEHNR, CDR2 FQNEAQ (reference sequence). The CDR3 runs 15 residues. V was pared by 4 bases and J by 2 bases, with 4 bases of the junction left unmatched. The DNA for the CDR3 is TGTGCCAGCAGCTCGCTAGCGGGATTCACAGATACGCAGTATTTT. This gives the protein CASSSLAGFTDTQYF.

The chain carries TRBV11-2 and TRBJ2-1; 7 positions agree with TRBD2. Unmatched junction bases numbered 6, after V lost 0 bases and J lost 4 bases. CDR1 is SGHAT and CDR2 is FQNNGV in the germline V gene. CDR3 length: 16 residues. The chain's CDR3 is CASSLEMLADYNEQFF. For the CDR3, the DNA is TGTGCCAGCAGCTTAGAAATGCTAGCGGATTACAATGAGCAGTTCTTC.

The chain employs TRBV5-1 and TRBJ1-3; 10 nucleotides agree with TRBD1. This CDR3 is 15 amino acids long. From germline, CDR1 is SGHRS and CDR2 YFSETQ. Trimming took 4 bases from V and 7 from J; bases not matched to a gene: 8. The CDR3 spells CASSDRQGAWNTIYF. In DNA, the CDR3 is TGCGCCAGCAGCGACCGACAGGGGGCATGGAACACCATATATTTT. The whole variable domain, filled in from reference TRBV5-1 and TRBJ1-3, reads KAGVTQTPRYLIKTRGQQVTLSCSPISGHRSVSWYQQTPGQGLQFLFEYFSETQRNKGNFPGRFSGRQFSNSRSEMNVSTLELGDSALYLCASSDRQGAWNTIYFGEGSWLTVV.

This clonotype was counted only a few times. J is TRBJ2-1 and V is TRBV6-1; 11 bases agree with TRBD2. The germline V gene encodes CDR1 MNHNS and CDR2 SASEGT. The V segment lost 6 bases and the J segment 5 bases; nucleotides outside the gene matches: 12. The CDR3 consists of 17 residues. The CDR3 coding sequence is TGTGCCAGCAGGCCGATACTGGGACTAGCGGAGAACAATGAGCAGTTCTTC. This codes for CASRPILGLAENNEQFF.

The table lists this clonotype with a few counts. The rearrangement uses TRBV20-1 and TRBJ2-7; no firm D call. There are 11 residues in the CDR3. CDR1 and CDR2 from the germline V gene are DFQATT and SNEGSKA (reference sequence). With 6 bases removed from V and 4 bases from J, the gap between germline ends came to 10 bases. The CDR3 sequence: CSAPFGYEQYF. In nucleotides, the CDR3 is TGCAGTGCCCCATTCGGGTACGAGCAGTACTTC.